This TCR beta chain is drawn from a study of T cells in localized non-small cell lung cancer. Germline CDR1 is WSHSY and CDR2 is SAAADI. Deletions cut 0 bases from V and 0 bases from J, with 9 bases between. This CDR3 has 16 residues. Only a few counts were recorded for this clone. Generated by immunoSEQ multiplex PCR, the TCRdb table keeps only in-frame clones and is missing some. Altogether roughly 990 clones are present, 31% being singletons, with the ten largest covering roughly 30%. The sequencing used normal lung tissue next to the tumor, collected before any cancer treatment. This receptor was obtained from a male donor older than 55 with stage II lung adenocarcinoma. The chain is built from TRBV10-2 and TRBJ1-5; no clear D. CDR3 amino acids: CASSESPGNSNQPQHF. The CDR3 bases are TGCGCCAGCAGTGAGTCTCCAGGTAATAGCAATCAGCCCCAGCATTTT.